The 4 T cell receptor beta chains in this list originate from one sample, sequenced in a study of blood T cell repertoires in COVID-19. Only in-frame clones appear in the TCRdb table, and some are missing; sequencing was by immunoSEQ multiplex PCR. Of fewer than 40,000 clones listed, about 85% are singletons. The sequencing sample was made of peripheral blood. These TCRs come from a woman aged 80 or over with active or convalescent COVID-19.

The V call is TRBV24-1, the J call TRBJ1-6, with D possibly TRBD1 on 6 matching bases. The germline V gene encodes CDR1 KGHDR and CDR2 SFDVKD. The germline V and J ends were trimmed by 2 bases and 7 bases, with 14 bases remaining between them. This CDR3 has 16 amino acids. The CDR3 spells CATSDSPDRRNSPLHF. The CDR3 coding sequence is TGTGCCACCAGTGATTCCCCAGACAGGAGAAATTCACCCCTCCACTTT.

V gene TRBV19 combines with J gene TRBJ1-1; 7 positions agree with TRBD1. Germline V CDR1 and CDR2: LNHDA, SQIVND (reference sequence). The CDR3 length is 13 residues. V lost 3 bases to trimming and J lost 3 bases; unmatched junction nucleotides: 1. This CDR3 reads CASSIDRDTEAFF. In nucleotides, the CDR3 is TGTGCCAGTAGTATCGACAGGGACACTGAAGCTTTCTTT.

CDR3 region: CSVEDPVGQGQETQYF. The CDR3, as DNA: TGCAGCGTTGAAGATCCTGTAGGTCAGGGGCAAGAGACCCAGTACTTC. The V call is TRBV29-1, the J call TRBJ2-5; D possibly corresponds to TRBD1 (6 bases). The CDR3 has 16 residues. Trimming removed 0 bases at V and 2 bases at J, with 16 bases between. The V gene's germline CDR1 is SQVTM and CDR2 ANQGSEA.

V is TRBV19 and J is TRBJ1-5; D perhaps matches TRBD1 (5 bases). The germline gives CDR1 LNHDA, CDR2 SQIVND (reference sequence). Trimming removed 7 bases from V and 5 bases from J, with 18 bases in between. This CDR3 region has 15 residues. The CDR3 loop reads CASTRDAGFDQPQHF. As DNA, the CDR3 is TGTGCCAGTACCCGGGACGCGGGATTCGATCAGCCCCAGCATTTT.